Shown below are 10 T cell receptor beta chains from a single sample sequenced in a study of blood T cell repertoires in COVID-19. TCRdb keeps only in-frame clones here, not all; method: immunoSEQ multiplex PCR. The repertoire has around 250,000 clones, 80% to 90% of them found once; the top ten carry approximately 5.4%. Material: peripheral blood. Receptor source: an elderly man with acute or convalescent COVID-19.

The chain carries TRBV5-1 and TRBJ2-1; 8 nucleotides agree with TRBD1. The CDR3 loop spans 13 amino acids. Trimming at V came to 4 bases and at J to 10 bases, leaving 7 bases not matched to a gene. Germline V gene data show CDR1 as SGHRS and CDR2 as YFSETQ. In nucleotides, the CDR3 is TGCGCCAGCAGCCTCGACAGGGGAGGAGAGCAGTTCTTC. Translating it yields CASSLDRGGEQFF.

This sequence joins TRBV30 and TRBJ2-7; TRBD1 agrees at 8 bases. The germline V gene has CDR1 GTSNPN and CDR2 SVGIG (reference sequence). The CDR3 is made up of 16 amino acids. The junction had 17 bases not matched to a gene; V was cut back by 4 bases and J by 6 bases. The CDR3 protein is CAWINYDRGLTGEQYF. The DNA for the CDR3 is TGTGCCTGGATAAACTACGACAGGGGCCTTACAGGCGAGCAGTACTTC.

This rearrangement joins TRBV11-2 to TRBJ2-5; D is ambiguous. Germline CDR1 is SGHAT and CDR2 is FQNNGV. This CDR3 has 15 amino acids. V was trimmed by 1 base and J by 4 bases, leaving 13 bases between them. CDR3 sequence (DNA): TGTGCCAGCAGCTTAGTACCGGGTATTAGAGAGACCCAGTACTTC. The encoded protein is CASSLVPGIRETQYF. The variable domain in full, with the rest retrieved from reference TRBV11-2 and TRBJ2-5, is EAGVAQSPRYKIIEKRQSVAFWCNPISGHATLYWYQQILGQGPKLLIQFQNNGVVDDSQLPKDRFSAERLKGVDSTLKIQPAKLEDSAVYLCASSLVPGIRETQYFGPGTRLLVL.

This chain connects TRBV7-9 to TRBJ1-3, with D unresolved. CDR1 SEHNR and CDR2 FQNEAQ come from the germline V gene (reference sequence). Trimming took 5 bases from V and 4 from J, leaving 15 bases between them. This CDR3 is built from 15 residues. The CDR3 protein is CASSPPPRWGNTIYF. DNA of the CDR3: TGTGCCAGCAGCCCCCCGCCCAGGTGGGGAAACACCATATATTTT.

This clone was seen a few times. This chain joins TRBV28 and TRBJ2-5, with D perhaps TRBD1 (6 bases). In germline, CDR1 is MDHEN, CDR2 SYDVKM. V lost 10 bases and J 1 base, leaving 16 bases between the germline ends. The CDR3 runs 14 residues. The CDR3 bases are TGTGCCACCAGAGGGGGATTACCCCAAGAGACCCAGTACTTC. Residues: CATRGGLPQETQYF.

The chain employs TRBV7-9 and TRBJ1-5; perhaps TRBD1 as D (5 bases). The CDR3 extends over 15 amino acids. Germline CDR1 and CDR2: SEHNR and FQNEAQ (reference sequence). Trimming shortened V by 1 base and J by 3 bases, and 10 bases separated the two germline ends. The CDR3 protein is CASSLGSGLNQPQHF. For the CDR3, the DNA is TGTGCCAGCAGCTTAGGGTCAGGGCTCAATCAGCCCCAGCATTTT. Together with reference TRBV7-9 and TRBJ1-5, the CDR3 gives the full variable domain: DTGVSQNPRHKITKRGQNVTFRCDPISEHNRLYWYRQTLGQGPEFLTYFQNEAQLEKSRLLSDRFSAERPKGSFSTLEIQRTEQGDSAMYLCASSLGSGLNQPQHFGDGTRLSIL.

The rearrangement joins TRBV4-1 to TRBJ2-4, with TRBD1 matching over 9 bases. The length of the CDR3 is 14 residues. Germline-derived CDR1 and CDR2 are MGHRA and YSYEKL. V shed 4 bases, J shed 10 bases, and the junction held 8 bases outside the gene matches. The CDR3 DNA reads TGCGCCAGCAGCCTACGGGACAGGGACCCAATTCAGTACTTC. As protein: CASSLRDRDPIQYF.

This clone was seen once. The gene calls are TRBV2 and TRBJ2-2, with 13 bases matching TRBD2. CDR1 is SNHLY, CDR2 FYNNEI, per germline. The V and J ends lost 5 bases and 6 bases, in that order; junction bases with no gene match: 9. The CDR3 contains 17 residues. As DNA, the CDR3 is TGTGCCAGCAGTCGGACTAGCGGGAGCAGCGGGGCCGGGGAGCTGTTTTTT. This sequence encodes CASSRTSGSSGAGELFF.

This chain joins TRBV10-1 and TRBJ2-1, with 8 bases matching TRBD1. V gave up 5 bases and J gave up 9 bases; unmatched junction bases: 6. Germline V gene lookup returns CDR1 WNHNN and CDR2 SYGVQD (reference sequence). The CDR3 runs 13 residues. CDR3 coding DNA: TGCGCCAGCAGTTGGACAGGGAAAACTGAGCAGTTCTTC. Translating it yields CASSWTGKTEQFF.

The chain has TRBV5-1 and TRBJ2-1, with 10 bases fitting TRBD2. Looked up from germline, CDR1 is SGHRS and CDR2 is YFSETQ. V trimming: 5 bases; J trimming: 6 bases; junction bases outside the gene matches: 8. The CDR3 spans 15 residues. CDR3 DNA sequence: TGCGCCAGCAGAACTAGCGGGGCCAGGTTCAATGAGCAGTTCTTC. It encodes CASRTSGARFNEQFF.